This passage covers 31 T cell receptor beta chains from one sample sequenced in a study of blood T cell repertoires in COVID-19. Generated by immunoSEQ multiplex PCR, the TCRdb table keeps only in-frame clones and is missing some. The sample contains 250,000 to 350,000 clones, approximately 84% of which appear only once. Sequencing was carried out using peripheral blood. The source of these receptors is a human donor with COVID-19, enrolled during active disease. The donor label of this sample is uncertain.

The rearrangement joins TRBV25-1 to TRBJ2-2, with D possibly TRBD2 on 5 matching bases. The V end was cut by 3 bases, the J end by 9 bases, with 17 bases between. This CDR3 is 15 amino acids long. Germline V lookup: CDR1 MGHDK, CDR2 SYGVNS. The CDR3 nucleotides read TGTGCCAGCAGTGATACTAGAGGTGGAGTCCGGGAGCTGTTTTTT. As protein: CASSDTRGGVRELFF.

The chain is built from TRBV3-1 (or the pseudogene TRBV3-2) and TRBJ1-1; 8 bases line up with TRBD1. The CDR3 is made up of 17 amino acids. The germline V gene encodes CDR1 LGHDT and CDR2 YNNKEL (reference sequence). With 1 base clipped from V and 3 bases from J, the junction kept 10 bases outside the gene matches. The CDR3 here is CASSQGGQGARDTEAFF. The CDR3 region has the DNA TGTGCCAGCAGCCAAGGCGGGCAGGGGGCGCGGGACACTGAAGCTTTCTTT.

J is TRBJ1-1 and V is TRBV27, with 9 bases matching TRBD1. Trimming at V came to 3 bases and at J to 1 base, leaving 9 bases not matched to a gene. Germline-derived CDR1 and CDR2 are MNHEY and SMNVEV (reference sequence). CDR3 size: 17 residues. CDR3 nucleotides: TGTGCCAGCAGTTTGGGACAGGGCCGAGGGTGGAACACTGAAGCTTTCTTT. Translation gives CASSLGQGRGWNTEAFF.

J is TRBJ1-2 and V is TRBV19; 11 positions match TRBD1. V dropped 7 bases and J dropped 3; count of bases not matched to a gene: 4. This CDR3 has 14 residues. Germline assignment: CDR1 LNHDA and CDR2 SQIVND (reference sequence). DNA for the CDR3: TGTGCCAGTATCCTGGGACAGGGGGACTATGGCTACACCTTC. Translated: CASILGQGDYGYTF. The full variable domain, its missing parts supplied by reference TRBV19 and TRBJ1-2, is DGGITQSPKYLFRKEGQNVTLSCEQNLNHDAMYWYRQDPGQGLRLIYYSQIVNDFQKGDIAEGYSVSREKKESFPLTVTSAQKNPTAFYLCASILGQGDYGYTFGSGTRLTVV.

The chain recombines TRBV6-1 with TRBJ1-2, with 11 positions matching TRBD1. V lost 1 base to trimming and J lost 4 bases; unmatched junction nucleotides: 2. CDR1 is MNHNS, CDR2 SASEGT, per germline. This CDR3 is 15 amino acids long. The CDR3 spells CASSEGTGGTYGYTF. For the CDR3, the DNA is TGTGCCAGCAGTGAAGGGACAGGGGGCACCTATGGCTACACCTTC.

The rearrangement uses TRBV19 and TRBJ2-3; TRBD2 agrees at 12 bases. Germline values: CDR1 LNHDA, CDR2 SQIVND (reference sequence). This CDR3 has 14 amino acids. V shed 7 bases and J 5 bases; nucleotides not matched to a gene: 4. In DNA form, the CDR3 reads TGTGCCAGTACGACTAGCGGGAGTAGAGATACGCAGTATTTT. This gives the protein CASTTSGSRDTQYF.

V is TRBV4-1 and J is TRBJ1-4; possibly TRBD1 for D (5 bases). The V end lost 0 bases, the J end lost 7 bases, and 15 bases lay between the germline ends. The germline V gene has CDR1 MGHRA and CDR2 YSYEKL. The CDR3 runs to 16 residues. CDR3 sequence (DNA): TGCGCCAGCAGCCAAGATCGCAGGGCACCGGGTGAAAAACTGTTTTTT. Its translation: CASSQDRRAPGEKLFF.

This rearrangement joins TRBV5-6 to TRBJ2-1, with 15 positions matching TRBD2. V was clipped by 4 bases and J by 14 bases; unmatched bases: 10. The CDR3 has 15 amino acids. CDR1 and CDR2 (germline): SGHDT, YYEEEE. Here the CDR3 DNA reads TGTGCCAGCAGCGCGGCCGGACTAGCGGGAGGGTTGGAGTTCTTC. Its protein product is CASSAAGLAGGLEFF.

The chain recombines TRBV13 with TRBJ1-4; D perhaps matches TRBD1 (6 bases). With 3 bases removed from V and 4 bases from J, the gap between germline ends came to 15 bases. The CDR3 is 16 amino acids. Germline V gene sequence: CDR1 PRHDT, CDR2 FYEKMQ (reference sequence). Here the CDR3 DNA reads TGTGCCAGCAGCTTGGCCCTCACAGGGTTTAATGAAAAACTGTTTTTT. This codes for CASSLALTGFNEKLFF.

The chain joins TRBV21-1 to TRBJ2-5; TRBD1, as called in the table, went unchecked against the DNA. TRBV21-1 is labeled a pseudogene. The CDR3 runs 15 residues. CDR3 bases: TGTGCCAGTCCAGGGTCCCGCTTCAATGGGGAGACCCAGTACTTC. Its translation is CASPGSRFNGETQYF.

A single count supports this clone. The rearrangement joins TRBV7-6 to TRBJ1-4; D gene unclear. V was pared by 5 bases and J by 0 bases, with 16 bases between. Germline CDR1 SGHVS, CDR2 FNYEAQ. The CDR3 runs to 17 residues. CDR3: CASSGYLAGTTNEKLFF. In DNA, the CDR3 is TGTGCCAGCAGCGGATATTTAGCCGGGACAACTAATGAAAAACTGTTTTTT. Full variable domain (remainder filled in from reference TRBV7-6 and TRBJ1-4): GAGVSQSPRYKVTKRGQDVALRCDPISGHVSLYWYRQALGQGPEFLTYFNYEAQQDKSGLPNDRFSAERPEGSISTLTIQRTEQRDSAMYRCASSGYLAGTTNEKLFFGSGTQLSVL.

A few counts support this clone. This rearrangement joins TRBV5-6 to TRBJ1-1; tentative D call: TRBD1 (5 bases). Deletions cut 4 bases from V and 3 bases from J, with 16 bases between. Germline V lookup: CDR1 SGHDT, CDR2 YYEEEE. The CDR3 sequence is 15 residues long. The CDR3 spells CASSGVSGGYTEAFF. The CDR3 DNA follows: TGTGCCAGCAGCGGAGTGTCGGGGGGGTACACTGAAGCTTTCTTT. Filled out from reference TRBV5-6 and TRBJ1-1, the complete variable domain reads DAGVTQSPTHLIKTRGQQVTLRCSPKSGHDTVSWYQQALGQGPQFIFQYYEEEERQRGNFPDRFSGHQFPNYSSELNVNALLLGDSALYLCASSGVSGGYTEAFFGQGTRLTVV.

The rearrangement links TRBV4-3 to TRBJ1-1; TRBD1 agrees at 7 bases. The trim removed 4 bases at V and 0 bases at J, leaving 8 bases unmatched. This CDR3 spans 16 amino acids. The germline gives CDR1 LGHNA, CDR2 YSLEER. In DNA, the CDR3 is TGCGCCAGCAGCCCAGGTACAGGGGTGATGAACACTGAAGCTTTCTTT. Its translation is CASSPGTGVMNTEAFF.

In this sample, this clone turned up once. CDR3 nucleotides: TGTGCCAGTAGTGTCCGGGACAGGGCGATTGAGCAGTACTTC. Translated: CASSVRDRAIEQYF. V gene TRBV19 combines with J gene TRBJ2-7; TRBD1 matches 9 bases. There are 14 residues in the CDR3. V was clipped by 5 bases and J by 7 bases; unmatched bases: 9. Germline values: CDR1 LNHDA, CDR2 SQIVND (reference sequence).

The V gene is TRBV7-2, the J gene TRBJ2-7, with D tentatively TRBD1 (6 bases). The V end was cut by 5 bases, the J end by 0 bases, with 14 bases between. The CDR3 sequence is 15 residues long. Germline V gives CDR1 SGHTA, CDR2 FQGNSA. CDR3 protein: CASSPKDRISYEQYF. The CDR3 bases are TGTGCCAGCAGCCCAAAGGACAGAATCTCCTACGAGCAGTACTTC.

The rearrangement links TRBV2 to TRBJ1-1; no firm D call. The CDR3 covers 11 residues. Germline assignment: CDR1 SNHLY and CDR2 FYNNEI. Trimming took 11 bases from V and 1 from J, leaving 8 bases between them. CDR3: CAVQQNTEAFF. The CDR3 DNA reads TGTGCCGTACAACAGAACACTGAAGCTTTCTTT. Variable domain in full (rest from reference TRBV2 and TRBJ1-1): EPEVTQTPSHQVTQMGQEVILRCVPISNHLYFYWYRQILGQKVEFLVSFYNNEISEKSEIFDDQFSVERPDGSNFTLKIRSTKLEDSAMYFCAVQQNTEAFFGQGTRLTVV.

The CDR3 sequence is CASSSPYRITLLYGYTF. The DNA for the CDR3 is TGTGCCAGCAGTTCTCCTTACAGGATCACCCTTCTCTATGGCTACACCTTC. The chain combines TRBV28 with TRBJ1-2, with D possibly matching TRBD1 (5 bases). CDR1 is MDHEN and CDR2 is SYDVKM in the germline V gene. Trimming cost V 4 bases and J 4 bases, with 22 bases left between them. The CDR3 length is 17 residues.

The J gene is TRBJ2-7, the V gene TRBV6-5, with D perhaps TRBD2 (5 bases). The germline CDR1 and CDR2 sequences are MNHEY and SVGAGI. There are 14 residues in the CDR3. Trimming removed 6 bases from V and 0 bases from J, with 12 bases in between. CDR3: CASRLSGSSYEQYF. CDR3 nucleotide sequence: TGTGCCAGCAGATTGTCGGGAAGCTCCTACGAGCAGTACTTC.

V is TRBV3-1 (or the pseudogene TRBV3-2) and J is TRBJ1-5, with D possibly TRBD1 on 6 matching bases. V lost 2 bases, J lost 6 bases, and 14 bases lay in between. This CDR3 is built from 15 residues. CDR1 and CDR2 (germline): LGHDT, YNNKEL (reference sequence). In DNA form, the CDR3 reads TGTGCCAGCAGCCAAAGCCCAGGGGAGGGTCAGCCCCAGCATTTT. The encoded protein is CASSQSPGEGQPQHF.

The V call is TRBV5-1, the J call TRBJ2-1; 8 nucleotides agree with TRBD2. The CDR3 runs to 16 residues. With 1 base clipped from V and 7 bases from J, the junction kept 10 bases outside the gene matches. CDR1 is SGHRS and CDR2 is YFSETQ in the germline V gene. CDR3 sequence reads: CASSLTSGGLANEQFF. Written as DNA, the CDR3 is TGCGCCAGCAGCTTGACTAGCGGTGGATTGGCAAATGAGCAGTTCTTC.

This clone has a handful of counts. The chain joins TRBV4-1 to TRBJ2-7; the D gene is possibly TRBD2 (5 bases). Between the trimmed V and J ends, which lost 0 bases and 2 bases, there was a span of 8 bases. The germline V gene encodes CDR1 MGHRA and CDR2 YSYEKL. The CDR3 has 14 amino acids. In DNA, the CDR3 is TGCGCCAGCAGCCAAGAGAGGGTCCCCTACGAGCAGTACTTC. Translation: CASSQERVPYEQYF.

This chain links TRBV19 with TRBJ2-7, with TRBD2 identical over 10 bases. V lost 2 bases, J lost 4 bases, and 5 bases stayed unmatched. The germline V gene has CDR1 LNHDA and CDR2 SQIVND (reference sequence). The CDR3 loop spans 15 amino acids. CDR3 in amino acids: CASSILAGDQYEQYF. CDR3 DNA: TGTGCCAGTAGTATACTAGCGGGAGATCAGTACGAGCAGTACTTC.

The genes are TRBV6-5 and TRBJ1-4; D is undetermined. CDR1 MNHEY and CDR2 SVGAGI come from the germline V gene. The CDR3 covers 15 residues. V shed 5 bases and J shed 6 bases, with 16 bases lying between them. CDR3 DNA: TGTGCCAGCAGTAGCCTCGGATCGAGGGATGAAAAACTGTTTTTT. This translates into CASSSLGSRDEKLFF.

The V gene is TRBV18, the J gene TRBJ2-1; a weak D match, TRBD1 (6 bases). Germline V gives CDR1 KGHSH, CDR2 LQKENI. V lost 3 bases to trimming and J lost 6 bases, with 18 bases between them. The CDR3 consists of 16 residues. This CDR3 reads CASSPSGTQYVNEQFF. The CDR3 nucleotides read TGTGCCAGCTCACCGTCCGGGACACAGTACGTCAATGAGCAGTTCTTC.

The J gene is TRBJ2-1, the V gene TRBV9; D possibly corresponds to TRBD2 (6 bases). The V end lost 0 bases, the J end lost 0 bases, and 10 bases lay between the germline ends. Germline V gene sequence: CDR1 SGDLS, CDR2 YYNGEE. The CDR3 covers 16 residues. The CDR3 loop reads CASSVAAGFSYNEQFF. In nucleotides, the CDR3 is TGTGCCAGCAGCGTAGCTGCGGGGTTCTCCTACAATGAGCAGTTCTTC.

This sequence joins TRBV6-5 and TRBJ1-2; 9 bases map to TRBD1. The germline CDR1 and CDR2 sequences are MNHEY and SVGAGI. The V segment lost 6 bases and the J segment 7 bases; nucleotides outside the gene matches: 12. The CDR3 is made up of 15 amino acids. CDR3 region: CASRPPGTGFRGYTF. The CDR3 coding sequence is TGTGCCAGCAGGCCACCCGGGACAGGGTTTCGTGGCTACACCTTC.

In DNA form, the CDR3 reads TGCAGCGCCGGAGGGGCGACACAGGAAAAACTGTTTTTT. It yields the protein CSAGGATQEKLFF. The gene calls are TRBV29-1 and TRBJ1-4, with D possibly matching TRBD1 (5 bases). Germline assignment: CDR1 SQVTM and CDR2 ANQGSEA. The CDR3 spans 13 residues. V shed 7 bases and J shed 8 bases, with 17 bases lying between them. The full variable domain, its missing parts supplied by reference TRBV29-1 and TRBJ1-4, is SAVISQKPSRDICQRGTSLTIQCQVDSQVTMMFWYRQQPGQSLTLIATANQGSEATYESGFVIDKFPISRPNLTFSTLTVSNMSPEDSSIYLCSAGGATQEKLFFGSGTQLSVL.

This chain joins TRBV2 and TRBJ2-3; D may be TRBD2 (6 bases). Trimming pared 7 bases from V and 1 base from J, leaving 12 bases between. Germline CDR1 and CDR2: SNHLY and FYNNEI. The CDR3 extends over 14 amino acids. This CDR3 is CASMSGGGTDTQYF. The CDR3 nucleotides read TGTGCCAGCATGTCGGGCGGGGGCACAGATACGCAGTATTTT.

The rearrangement joins TRBV5-1 to TRBJ2-1; TRBD2 matches at 10 bases. CDR1 is SGHRS, CDR2 YFSETQ, per germline. The CDR3 is made up of 17 amino acids. Losses at the gene ends were 0 bases for V and 4 bases for J; bases not matched to a gene: 7. The CDR3 sequence is CASSLGGPSGSYNEQFF. The CDR3 nucleotides are TGCGCCAGCAGCTTGGGAGGCCCTAGCGGGAGTTACAATGAGCAGTTCTTC.

This chain uses TRBV19 with TRBJ1-5, with D perhaps matching TRBD1 (6 bases). This CDR3 has 15 amino acids. Looked up from germline, CDR1 is LNHDA and CDR2 is SQIVND (reference sequence). V dropped 4 bases and J dropped 9 bases, with 19 bases sitting between them. The CDR3 DNA reads TGTGCCAGTAGTACCTTGGACAGTGGCTTTAGGCCCCAGCATTTT. Amino acids: CASSTLDSGFRPQHF.

The rearrangement joins TRBV28 to TRBJ1-6; D is unclear. This CDR3 has 13 residues. V lost 6 bases to trimming and J lost 8 bases, with 11 bases between them. Germline CDR1 is MDHEN and CDR2 is SYDVKM. CDR3 nucleotides: TGTGCCAGCAGGTCTCCCAGTGATTCACCCCTCCACTTT. As protein: CASRSPSDSPLHF.